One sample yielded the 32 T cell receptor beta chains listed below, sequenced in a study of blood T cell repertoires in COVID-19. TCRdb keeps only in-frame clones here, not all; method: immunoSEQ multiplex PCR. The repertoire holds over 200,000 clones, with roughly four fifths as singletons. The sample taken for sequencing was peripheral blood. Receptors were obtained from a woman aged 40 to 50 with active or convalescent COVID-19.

The CDR3 reads CASSEGTPSEKLFF. The CDR3 nucleotides read TGTGCCAGCAGTGAGGGGACACCTTCGGAAAAACTGTTTTTT. The chain uses TRBV6-1 and TRBJ1-4, with TRBD1 as a possible D gene (6 bases). CDR3 size: 14 residues. The V end was cut by 3 bases, the J end by 8 bases, with 13 bases between. CDR1 and CDR2 (germline): MNHNS, SASEGT.

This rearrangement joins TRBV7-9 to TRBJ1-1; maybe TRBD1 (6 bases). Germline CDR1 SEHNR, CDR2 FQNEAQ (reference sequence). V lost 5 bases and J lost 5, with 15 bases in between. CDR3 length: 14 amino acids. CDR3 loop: CASSKQGWDTEAFF. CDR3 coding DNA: TGTGCCAGCAGCAAACAGGGTTGGGATACTGAAGCTTTCTTT. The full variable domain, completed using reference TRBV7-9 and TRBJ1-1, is DTGVSQNPRHKITKRGQNVTFRCDPISEHNRLYWYRQTLGQGPEFLTYFQNEAQLEKSRLLSDRFSAERPKGSFSTLEIQRTEQGDSAMYLCASSKQGWDTEAFFGQGTRLTVV.

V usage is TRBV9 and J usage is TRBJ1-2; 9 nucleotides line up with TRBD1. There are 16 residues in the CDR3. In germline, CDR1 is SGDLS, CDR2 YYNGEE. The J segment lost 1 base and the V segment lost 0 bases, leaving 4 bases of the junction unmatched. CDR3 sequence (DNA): TGTGCCAGCAGCGTAGGTATGGGACAGGGTAACTATGGCTACACCTTC. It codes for CASSVGMGQGNYGYTF. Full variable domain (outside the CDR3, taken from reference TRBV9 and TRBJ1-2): DSGVTQTPKHLITATGQRVTLRCSPRSGDLSVYWYQQSLDQGLQFLIQYYNGEERAKGNILERFSAQQFPDLHSELNLSSLELGDSALYFCASSVGMGQGNYGYTFGSGTRLTVV.

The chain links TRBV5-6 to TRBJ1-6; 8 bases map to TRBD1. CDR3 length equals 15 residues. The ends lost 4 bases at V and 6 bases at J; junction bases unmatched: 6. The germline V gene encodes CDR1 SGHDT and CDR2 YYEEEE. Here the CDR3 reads CASSRRDRSNSPLHF. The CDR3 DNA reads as TGTGCCAGCAGCAGACGGGACAGGAGTAATTCACCCCTCCACTTT.

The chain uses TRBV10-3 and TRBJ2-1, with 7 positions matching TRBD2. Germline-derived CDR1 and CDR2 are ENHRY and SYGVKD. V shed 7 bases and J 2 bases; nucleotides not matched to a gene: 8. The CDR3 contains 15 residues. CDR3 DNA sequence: TGTGCCATCAAGGAGCGGGACGGGCCCTACAATGAGCAGTTCTTC. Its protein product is CAIKERDGPYNEQFF.

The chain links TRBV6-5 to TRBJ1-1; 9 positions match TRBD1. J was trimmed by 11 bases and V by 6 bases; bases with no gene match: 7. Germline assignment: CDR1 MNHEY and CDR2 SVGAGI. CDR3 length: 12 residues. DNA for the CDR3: TGTGCCAGCAGGACAGGGGGAGTTAAGGCTTTCTTT. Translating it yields CASRTGGVKAFF.

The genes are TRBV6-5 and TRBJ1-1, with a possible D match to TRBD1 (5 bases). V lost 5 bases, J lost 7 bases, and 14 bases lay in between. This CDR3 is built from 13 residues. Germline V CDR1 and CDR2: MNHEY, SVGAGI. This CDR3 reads CASSTRRQGEAFF. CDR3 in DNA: TGTGCCAGCAGTACCAGACGCCAGGGTGAAGCTTTCTTT.

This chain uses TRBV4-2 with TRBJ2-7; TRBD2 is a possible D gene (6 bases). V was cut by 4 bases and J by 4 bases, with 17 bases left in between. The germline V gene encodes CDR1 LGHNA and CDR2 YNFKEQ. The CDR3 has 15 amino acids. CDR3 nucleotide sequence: TGTGCCAGCAGCCCCCCGGGACTGACGAGTTACGAGCAGTACTTC. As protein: CASSPPGLTSYEQYF.

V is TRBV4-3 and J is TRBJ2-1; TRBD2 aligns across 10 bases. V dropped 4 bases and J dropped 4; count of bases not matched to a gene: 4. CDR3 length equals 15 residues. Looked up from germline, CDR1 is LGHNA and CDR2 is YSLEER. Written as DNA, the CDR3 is TGCGCCAGCAGCCCTCTAGCGGGAGATTACAATGAGCAGTTCTTC. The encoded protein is CASSPLAGDYNEQFF.

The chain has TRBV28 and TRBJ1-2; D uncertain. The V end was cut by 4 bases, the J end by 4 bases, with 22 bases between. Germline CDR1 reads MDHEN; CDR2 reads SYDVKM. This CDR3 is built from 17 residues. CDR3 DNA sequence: TGTGCCAGCAGTTCCAACATCCTGCTAGGCCACCTCTATGGCTACACCTTC. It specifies CASSSNILLGHLYGYTF.

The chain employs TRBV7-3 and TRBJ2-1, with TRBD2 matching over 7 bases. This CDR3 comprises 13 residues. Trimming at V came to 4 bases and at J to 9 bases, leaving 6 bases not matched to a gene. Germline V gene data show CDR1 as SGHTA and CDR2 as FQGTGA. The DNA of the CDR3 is TGTGCCAGCAGCTCCGGGGCGGGGGTTGAGCAGTTCTTC. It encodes CASSSGAGVEQFF.

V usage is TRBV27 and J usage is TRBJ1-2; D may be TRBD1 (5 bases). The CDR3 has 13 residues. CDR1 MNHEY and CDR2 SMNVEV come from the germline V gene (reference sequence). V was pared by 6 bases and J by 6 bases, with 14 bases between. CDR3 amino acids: CASRAAGLNGYTF. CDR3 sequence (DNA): TGTGCCAGCAGAGCAGCAGGGTTAAATGGCTACACCTTC.

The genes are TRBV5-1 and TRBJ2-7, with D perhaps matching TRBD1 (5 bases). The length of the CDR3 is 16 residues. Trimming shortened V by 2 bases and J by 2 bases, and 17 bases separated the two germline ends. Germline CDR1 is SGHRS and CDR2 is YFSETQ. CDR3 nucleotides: TGCGCCAGCAGCTTAGCGTGGTTGTCAGGGACCTACGAGCAGTACTTC. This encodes CASSLAWLSGTYEQYF.

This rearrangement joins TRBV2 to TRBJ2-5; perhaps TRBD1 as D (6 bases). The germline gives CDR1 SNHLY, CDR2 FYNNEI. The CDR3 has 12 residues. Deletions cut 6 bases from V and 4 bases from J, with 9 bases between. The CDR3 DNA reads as TGTGCCAGCAGATCAGGGGTAGAGACCCAGTACTTC. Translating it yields CASRSGVETQYF.

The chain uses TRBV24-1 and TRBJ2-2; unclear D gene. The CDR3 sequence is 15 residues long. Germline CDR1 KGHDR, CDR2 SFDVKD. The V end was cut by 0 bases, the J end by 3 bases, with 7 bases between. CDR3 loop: CATSDLRQDTGELFF. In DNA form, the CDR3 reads TGTGCCACCAGTGATTTGCGGCAGGACACCGGGGAGCTGTTTTTT.

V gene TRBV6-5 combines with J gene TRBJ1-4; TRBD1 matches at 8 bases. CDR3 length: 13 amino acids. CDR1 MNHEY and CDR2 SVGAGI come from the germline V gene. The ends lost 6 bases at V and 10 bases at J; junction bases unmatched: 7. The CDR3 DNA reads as TGTGCCAGCAGCCTAGGACAGGGTGCAAAACTGTTTTTT. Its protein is CASSLGQGAKLFF.

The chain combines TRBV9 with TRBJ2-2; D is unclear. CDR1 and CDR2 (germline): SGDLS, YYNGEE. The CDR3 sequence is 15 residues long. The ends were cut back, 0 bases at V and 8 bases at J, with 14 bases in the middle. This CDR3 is CASSVDVLPVGELFF. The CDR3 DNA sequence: TGTGCCAGCAGCGTAGATGTCTTGCCGGTGGGGGAGCTGTTTTTT.

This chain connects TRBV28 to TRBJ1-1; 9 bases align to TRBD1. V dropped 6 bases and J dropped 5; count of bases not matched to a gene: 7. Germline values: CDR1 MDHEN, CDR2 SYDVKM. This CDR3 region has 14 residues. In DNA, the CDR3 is TGTGCCAGCAGGCCGGACAGGGGAAGGACTGAAGCTTTCTTT. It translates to CASRPDRGRTEAFF.

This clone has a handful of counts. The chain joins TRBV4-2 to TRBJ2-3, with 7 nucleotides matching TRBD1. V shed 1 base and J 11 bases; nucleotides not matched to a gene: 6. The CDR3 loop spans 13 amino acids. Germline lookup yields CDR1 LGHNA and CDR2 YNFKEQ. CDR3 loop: CASSQGPGQLQYF. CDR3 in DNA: TGTGCCAGCAGCCAAGGGCCGGGACAGTTGCAGTATTTT.

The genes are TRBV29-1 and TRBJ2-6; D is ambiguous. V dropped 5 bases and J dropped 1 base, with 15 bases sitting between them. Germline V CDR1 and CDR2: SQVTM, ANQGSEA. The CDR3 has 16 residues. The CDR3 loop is CSVSGSFDSGANVLTF. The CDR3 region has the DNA TGCAGCGTTTCAGGCTCTTTTGATTCTGGGGCCAACGTCCTGACTTTC.

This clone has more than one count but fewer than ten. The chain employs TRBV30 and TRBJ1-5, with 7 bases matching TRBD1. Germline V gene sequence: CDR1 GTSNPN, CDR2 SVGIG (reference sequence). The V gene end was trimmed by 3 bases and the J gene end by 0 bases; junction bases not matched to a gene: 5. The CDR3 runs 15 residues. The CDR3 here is CAWSKGAYSNQPQHF. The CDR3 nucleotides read TGTGCCTGGAGCAAGGGGGCTTATAGCAATCAGCCCCAGCATTTT. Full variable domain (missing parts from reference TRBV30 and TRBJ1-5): SQTIHQWPATLVQPVGSPLSLECTVEGTSNPNLYWYRQAAGRGLQLLFYSVGIGQISSEVPQNLSASRPQDRQFILSSKKLLLSDSGFYLCAWSKGAYSNQPQHFGDGTRLSIL.

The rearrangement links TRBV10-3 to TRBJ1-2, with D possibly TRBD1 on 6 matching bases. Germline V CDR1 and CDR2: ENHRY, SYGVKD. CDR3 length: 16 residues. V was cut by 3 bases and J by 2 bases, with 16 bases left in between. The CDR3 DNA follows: TGTGCCATCAGTGAAGCAGAGGGGGACGGCAACTATGGCTACACCTTC. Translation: CAISEAEGDGNYGYTF.

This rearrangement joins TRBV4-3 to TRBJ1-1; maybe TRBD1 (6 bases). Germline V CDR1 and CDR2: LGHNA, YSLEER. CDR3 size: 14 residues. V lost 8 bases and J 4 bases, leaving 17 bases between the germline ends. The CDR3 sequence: CASRNRAGTTEAFF. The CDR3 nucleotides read TGCGCCAGCCGTAACAGGGCCGGGACCACTGAAGCTTTCTTT.

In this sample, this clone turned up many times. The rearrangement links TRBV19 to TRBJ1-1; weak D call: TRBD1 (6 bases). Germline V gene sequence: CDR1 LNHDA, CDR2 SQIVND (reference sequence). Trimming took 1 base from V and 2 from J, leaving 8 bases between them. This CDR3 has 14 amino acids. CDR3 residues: CASSIAGHNTEAFF. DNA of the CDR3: TGTGCCAGTAGTATAGCGGGACATAACACTGAAGCTTTCTTT.

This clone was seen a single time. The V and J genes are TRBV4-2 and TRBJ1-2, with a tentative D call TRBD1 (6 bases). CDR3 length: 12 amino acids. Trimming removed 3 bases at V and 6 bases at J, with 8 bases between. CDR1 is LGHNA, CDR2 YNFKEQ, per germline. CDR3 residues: CASSHNRDGYTF. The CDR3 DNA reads TGTGCCAGCAGCCATAACAGGGATGGCTACACCTTC.

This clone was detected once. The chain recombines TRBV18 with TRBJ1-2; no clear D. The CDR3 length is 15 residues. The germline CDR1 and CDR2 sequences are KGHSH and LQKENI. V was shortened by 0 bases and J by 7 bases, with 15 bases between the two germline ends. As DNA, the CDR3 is TGTGCCAGCTCACCACCATCTCGAGCTCATCCTGGCTACACCTTC. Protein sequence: CASSPPSRAHPGYTF.

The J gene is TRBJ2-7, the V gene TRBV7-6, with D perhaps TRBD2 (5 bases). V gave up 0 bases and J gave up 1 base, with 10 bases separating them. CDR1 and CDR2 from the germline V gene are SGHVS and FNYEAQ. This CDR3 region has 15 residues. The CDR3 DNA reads TGTGCCAGCAGCTTAGCCGCTAGGACTTCCTACGAGCAGTACTTC. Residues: CASSLAARTSYEQYF.

This chain's CDR3 is CASSTGPGDEQFF. The DNA for the CDR3 is TGTGCCAGCAGTACAGGGCCCGGCGATGAGCAGTTCTTC. The chain links TRBV27 to TRBJ2-1, with D possibly matching TRBD1 (6 bases). Trimming removed 5 bases at V and 8 bases at J, with 13 bases between. In germline, CDR1 is MNHEY, CDR2 SMNVEV (reference sequence). The CDR3 runs to 13 residues.

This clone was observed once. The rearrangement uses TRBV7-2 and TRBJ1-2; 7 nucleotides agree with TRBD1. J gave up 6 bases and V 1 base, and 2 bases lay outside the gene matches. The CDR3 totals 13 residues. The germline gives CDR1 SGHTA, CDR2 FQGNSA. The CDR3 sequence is CASSLVTGDGYTF. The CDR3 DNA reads TGTGCCAGCAGCTTAGTCACAGGGGATGGCTACACCTTC.

Here the CDR3 reads CASSLSGSSYEQYF. Written as DNA, the CDR3 is TGTGCCAGCAGCTTAAGCGGCAGCTCCTACGAGCAGTACTTC. V and J are TRBV7-9 and TRBJ2-7; D may be TRBD2 (5 bases). The CDR3 consists of 14 residues. Trimming left V 2 bases short and J 0 bases short, with 8 bases between. Germline values: CDR1 SEHNR, CDR2 FQNEAQ (reference sequence).

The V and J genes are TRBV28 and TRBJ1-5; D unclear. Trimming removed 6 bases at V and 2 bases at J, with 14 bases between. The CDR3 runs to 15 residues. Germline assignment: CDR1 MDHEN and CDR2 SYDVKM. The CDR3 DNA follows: TGTGCCAGCAGGACGCCCTTGGGAGGCAATCAGCCCCAGCATTTT. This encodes CASRTPLGGNQPQHF.

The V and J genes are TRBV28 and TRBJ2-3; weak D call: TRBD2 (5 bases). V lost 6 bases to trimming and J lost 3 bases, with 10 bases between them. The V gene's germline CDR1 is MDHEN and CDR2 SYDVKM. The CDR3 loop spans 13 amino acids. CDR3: CASSLRTTDTQYF. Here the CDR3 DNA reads TGTGCCAGCAGCCTACGGACTACAGATACGCAGTATTTT.